These 20 T cell receptor beta chains were all obtained from the same sample, sequenced in a study of blood T cell repertoires in COVID-19 (dated by TCRdb to between 2020 and 2021). The library was obtained by the immunoSEQ multiplex PCR assay. TCRdb obtained this table from immuneACCESS and retained in-frame rearrangements with V and J assigned. These tables miss some clones; where compared with another copy, unresolved V genes account for less than half of the shortfall, and the remainder is unexplained. The sample profile shows under 150,000 clones; 84% of them were found once. The ten largest make up roughly 5.7% of the sample. Sample: PBMCs or T cells enriched from blood (not recorded which). These receptors originate from a woman aged 45-59 years who had been exposed to COVID-19.

The gene calls are TRBV6-5 and TRBJ1-1; D unclear. CDR1 is MNHEY, CDR2 SVGAGI, per germline. CDR3 length: 14 residues. The V gene lost 2 bases and the J gene lost 1 base, with 8 bases spanning the gap. The DNA of the CDR3 is TGTGCCAGCAGTTACAGGGCGGGGAACACTGAAGCTTTCTTT. It yields the protein CASSYRAGNTEAFF.

The CDR3 loop reads CSASGGQGRLYGYTF. For the CDR3, the DNA is TGCAGTGCTAGTGGGGGTCAGGGAAGGCTCTATGGCTACACCTTC. The chain links TRBV20-1 to TRBJ1-2; D possibly corresponds to TRBD1 (5 bases). Trimming took off 3 bases at V and 4 bases at J, with 18 bases between the two ends. Germline CDR1 DFQATT, CDR2 SNEGSKA (reference sequence). CDR3 length equals 15 residues.

This clone appeared a few times. This chain connects TRBV7-2 to TRBJ2-7; D ambiguous. This CDR3 is 14 amino acids long. Germline CDR1 is SGHTA and CDR2 is FQGNSA. Trimming shortened V by 8 bases and J by 1 base, and 15 bases separated the two germline ends. CDR3 nucleotides: TGTGCCAGCGGTAGAGCAGGCACGTCCTACGAGCAGTACTTC. This translates into CASGRAGTSYEQYF.

This clone is a singleton in its sample. V is TRBV7-2 and J is TRBJ2-3; 7 nucleotides align to TRBD2. Looked up from germline, CDR1 is SGHTA and CDR2 is FQGNSA. The CDR3 runs to 15 residues. The V segment lost 6 bases and the J segment 6 bases; nucleotides outside the gene matches: 12. The CDR3 loop is CASRREAGAADTQYF. Written as DNA, the CDR3 is TGTGCCAGCAGGAGAGAGGCGGGAGCGGCGGATACGCAGTATTTT.

The CDR3, as DNA: TGTGCCAGCAGCTCCTGGGACAGGGGCTTCACTGAAGCTTTCTTT. Translation gives CASSSWDRGFTEAFF. The V call is TRBV11-2, the J call TRBJ1-1, with 10 bases aligning to TRBD1. The junction had 6 bases not matched to a gene; V was cut back by 4 bases and J by 4 bases. CDR3 size: 15 residues. Looked up from germline, CDR1 is SGHAT and CDR2 is FQNNGV.

The chain has TRBV2 and TRBJ2-7; D possibly corresponds to TRBD1 (6 bases). V was pared by 3 bases and J by 2 bases, with 11 bases between. CDR3 length: 14 amino acids. The germline CDR1 and CDR2 sequences are SNHLY and FYNNEI. CDR3: CASSDYRATYEQYF. The CDR3 DNA sequence: TGTGCCAGCAGTGATTACAGGGCCACCTACGAGCAGTACTTC.

The genes are TRBV6-4 and TRBJ1-1; D uncertain. V gave up 6 bases and J gave up 1 base, with 9 bases separating them. Germline loops: CDR1 MRHNA, CDR2 SNTAGT. The CDR3 runs 13 residues. The CDR3 region is CASRPTQNTEAFF. CDR3 coding DNA: TGTGCCAGCAGGCCCACTCAGAACACTGAAGCTTTCTTT.

J is TRBJ1-4 and V is TRBV5-1, with TRBD1 as a possible D gene (6 bases). Trimming took off 5 bases at V and 5 bases at J, with 10 bases between the two ends. CDR3 length equals 13 residues. Germline CDR1 reads SGHRS; CDR2 reads YFSETQ. DNA for the CDR3: TGCGCCAGCAGTGAGGGGGGGAATGAAAAACTGTTTTTT. Residues: CASSEGGNEKLFF.

The rearrangement uses TRBV11-1 and TRBJ2-3; 8 bases map to TRBD2. This CDR3 contains 15 residues. J lost 2 bases, V lost 0 bases, and 1 base had no gene match. Germline CDR1 reads SGHAT; CDR2 reads FQDESV (reference sequence). CDR3 region: CASSLASGVTDTQYF. The CDR3 nucleotides are TGTGCCAGCAGCTTAGCTAGCGGGGTCACAGATACGCAGTATTTT.

The gene calls are TRBV10-2 and TRBJ1-3; D gene uncertain. The CDR3 is 16 amino acids. Germline V gene sequence: CDR1 WSHSY, CDR2 SAAADI. Trimming cost V 4 bases and J 2 bases, with 15 bases left between them. The CDR3 DNA is TGCGCCAGCAGTGGGCAAGGCACCCTAGCTGGAAACACCATATATTTT. Its protein is CASSGQGTLAGNTIYF.

The rearrangement uses TRBV30 and TRBJ2-1; D is possibly TRBD2 (6 bases). The V gene's germline CDR1 is GTSNPN and CDR2 SVGIG (reference sequence). CDR3 length: 10 amino acids. V lost 5 bases, J lost 10 bases, and 9 bases lay in between. Written as DNA, the CDR3 is TGTGCCTGGGGACTAAACGAGCAGTTCTTC. Its translation is CAWGLNEQFF.

The J gene is TRBJ2-5, the V gene TRBV25-1; no reliable D call. V lost 6 bases and J 0 bases, leaving 14 bases between the germline ends. The germline CDR1 and CDR2 sequences are MGHDK and SYGVNS. The CDR3 spans 15 residues. CDR3 coding DNA: TGTGCCAGCAGCGACCCCGCCAGGCACCAAGAGACCCAGTACTTC. As protein: CASSDPARHQETQYF.

The table lists this clone with a count of one. The chain couples TRBV5-8 to TRBJ2-5, with 7 bases aligning to TRBD2. This CDR3 contains 14 residues. Unmatched junction bases numbered 5, after V lost 1 base and J lost 5 bases. Germline V gives CDR1 SGHTS, CDR2 YDEGEE. CDR3 loop: CASSLWGGGETQYF. The CDR3 nucleotides are TGTGCCAGCAGCTTGTGGGGCGGGGGTGAGACCCAGTACTTC. Variable domain in full (rest from reference TRBV5-8 and TRBJ2-5): EAGVTQSPTHLIKTRGQQATLRCSPISGHTSVYWYQQALGLGLQFLLWYDEGEERNRGNFPPRFSGRQFPNYSSELNVNALELEDSALYLCASSLWGGGETQYFGPGTRLLVL.

The chain couples TRBV5-1 to TRBJ2-1; no definite D call. This CDR3 region has 14 residues. Germline V gene lookup returns CDR1 SGHRS and CDR2 YFSETQ. Trimming cost V 0 bases and J 4 bases, with 8 bases left between them. CDR3 in DNA: TGCGCCAGCAGCTTGGATCGAGCTTACAATGAGCAGTTCTTC. This codes for CASSLDRAYNEQFF. Complete variable domain (other parts from reference TRBV5-1 and TRBJ2-1): KAGVTQTPRYLIKTRGQQVTLSCSPISGHRSVSWYQQTPGQGLQFLFEYFSETQRNKGNFPGRFSGRQFSNSRSEMNVSTLELGDSALYLCASSLDRAYNEQFFGPGTRLTVL.

The chain joins TRBV6-5 to TRBJ2-5; D is uncertain. The CDR3 consists of 11 residues. Trimming removed 7 bases from V and 5 bases from J, with 8 bases in between. Germline V gene data show CDR1 as MNHEY and CDR2 as SVGAGI. The CDR3 is CASKSSETQYF. The DNA for the CDR3 is TGTGCCAGCAAATCTTCTGAGACCCAGTACTTC.

The J gene is TRBJ1-3, the V gene TRBV18; D is unclear. The CDR3 runs to 12 residues. Deletions cut 3 bases from V and 8 bases from J, with 8 bases between. CDR1 is KGHSH and CDR2 is LQKENI in the germline V gene. The CDR3: CASSPREDTIYF. DNA of the CDR3: TGTGCCAGCTCACCTCGGGAAGACACCATATATTTT.

The chain employs TRBV3-1 (or the pseudogene TRBV3-2) and TRBJ1-6; 7 nucleotides align to TRBD1. This CDR3 has 16 residues. J lost 6 bases, V lost 3 bases, and 8 bases had no gene match. Germline CDR1 is LGHDT and CDR2 is YNNKEL (reference sequence). The CDR3, as DNA: TGTGCCAGCAGCCAGAGGGGGCAGGGGGGTAATTCACCCCTCCACTTT. The encoded protein is CASSQRGQGGNSPLHF.

This rearrangement joins TRBV10-3 to TRBJ2-7, with a possible D match to TRBD2 (6 bases). V lost 7 bases and J 1 base, leaving 8 bases between the germline ends. Germline V gives CDR1 ENHRY, CDR2 SYGVKD. CDR3 length: 12 amino acids. CDR3 sequence reads: CAIMAGSYEQYF. DNA for the CDR3: TGTGCCATCATGGCGGGGTCCTACGAGCAGTACTTC.

This chain joins TRBV11-3 and TRBJ1-6; TRBD1 might be the D (6 bases). V was pared by 5 bases and J by 11 bases, with 13 bases between. This CDR3 has 13 amino acids. CDR1 is SGHNT, CDR2 YENEEA, per germline. The CDR3, as DNA: TGTGCCAGCAGCCTTCGGACAGCGACACCCCTCCACTTT. This encodes CASSLRTATPLHF. The full variable domain, rest sourced from reference TRBV11-3 and TRBJ1-6, is EAGVVQSPRYKIIEKKQPVAFWCNPISGHNTLYWYLQNLGQGPELLIRYENEEAVDDSQLPKDRFSAERLKGVDSTLKIQPAELGDSAVYLCASSLRTATPLHFGNGTRLTVT.

The rearrangement uses TRBV18 and TRBJ1-2; perhaps TRBD1 as D (6 bases). In germline, CDR1 is KGHSH, CDR2 LQKENI. Trimming removed 2 bases from V and 4 bases from J, with 17 bases in between. This CDR3 contains 16 residues. The CDR3 DNA reads TGTGCCAGCTCACCAGGTACCCCCAGGGGTCCCTATGGCTACACCTTC. It yields the protein CASSPGTPRGPYGYTF.